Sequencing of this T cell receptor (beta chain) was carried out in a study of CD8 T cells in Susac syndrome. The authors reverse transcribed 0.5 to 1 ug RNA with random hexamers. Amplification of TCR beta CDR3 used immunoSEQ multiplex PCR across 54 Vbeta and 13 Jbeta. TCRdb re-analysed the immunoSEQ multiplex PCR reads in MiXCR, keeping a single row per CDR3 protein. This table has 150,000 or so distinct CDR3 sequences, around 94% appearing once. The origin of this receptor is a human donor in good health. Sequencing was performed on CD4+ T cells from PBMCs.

For the CDR3, the DNA is TGTGCCAGCAGCCCCGGCGGACAGGGGGATTACGAGCAGTACTTC. As protein: CASSPGGQGDYEQYF. The gene calls are TRBV6-2 or TRBV6-3 and TRBJ2-7, with 10 bases matching TRBD1. The CDR3 has 15 amino acids. Trimming took 6 bases from V and 4 from J; bases not matched to a gene: 9. Germline CDR1 MNHEY, CDR2 SVGEGT.